This TCR beta chain was captured in a study of blood T cells in healthy people across ages. General study points: TCR beta diversity tracked closely with naive T cell percentage.

Samples had at least 6.5 million PBMCs isolated from them. With a J-beta primer mix and a sample-barcoded 5' primer, a second PCR ran about 7 to 12 cycles. A single record per CDR3 protein comes from TCRdb applying MiXCR to the 5' RACE reads. The sample includes 580,000 or so distinct CDR3 sequences, 40% to 50% of them seen just once. A word on this clonotype: Its antigen is not known.

The CDR3 loop spans 15 amino acids. V lost 3 bases to trimming and J lost 4 bases; unmatched junction nucleotides: 8. Germline loops: CDR1 SGHKS, CDR2 YYEKEE (reference sequence). The chain couples TRBV5-5 to TRBJ1-2; TRBD1 matches 8 bases. This sequence originates from an elderly man in good health. The sample was blood. In DNA form, the CDR3 reads TGTGCCAGCAGCTCTAATCAGGGGGCGGCCTATGGCTACACCTTC. This codes for CASSSNQGAAYGYTF. The whole variable domain, remainder taken from reference TRBV5-5 and TRBJ1-2, is DAGVTQSPTHLIKTRGQQVTLRCSPISGHKSVSWYQQVLGQGPQFIFQYYEKEERGRGNFPDRFSARQFPNYSSELNVNALLLGDSALYLCASSSNQGAAYGYTFGSGTRLTVV.